This TCR beta chain emerged from a study of T cells in Graves' hyperthyroidism and ophthalmopathy. About the study: Any treatment followed the collection of peripheral blood at initial diagnosis.

This clonotype was seen many times. The antigen is unknown. RNA transcripts were the template for amplifying TCR beta CDR3 regions. The TCR CDR3 was amplified in a first-round RT-PCR using the HTBI primer set. TCRdb fed the multiplex PCR reads into MiXCR, producing one record per CDR3 protein. The sample contains roughly 290,000 distinct CDR3 sequences, 13% of which appear only once. Points from the study as a whole: Before onset, by a median of around 6.1 months, the model predicted ophthalmopathy.

The V gene's germline CDR1 is GTSNPN and CDR2 SVGIG (reference sequence). The CDR3 is made up of 15 amino acids. V lost 0 bases, J lost 2 bases, and 11 bases lay in between. The TCR sequence derives from a woman in her 30s with Graves' hyperthyroidism that later progressed to Graves' ophthalmopathy. The chain carries TRBV30 and TRBJ1-5; D possibly corresponds to TRBD1 (5 bases). The sample comprised blood. The CDR3 DNA reads as TGTGCCTGGAGTGTTCAGGGCTGGGGCAATCAGCCCCAGCATTTT. Translated: CAWSVQGWGNQPQHF.